This TCR beta chain is drawn from a study of T cell responses to AZD1222 COVID-19 vaccine. On the study more broadly: Some second doses came at about 4 weeks and others at about 12 weeks; these were pooled. Overall study findings and caveats: Spike regions recognized by vaccine-associated CD4 TCRs spanned the protein, led by 160-218 and 743-854. Variant regions that are unmutated are reportedly the target of nearly half of spike-specific TCRs. Donors were chiefly white British, with a greater number of females, and clonal diversity was perhaps underestimated.

Generated by immunoSEQ multiplex PCR, the TCRdb table keeps only in-frame clones and is missing some. The table includes more than 75,000 clones, around 90% detected once. A note on this clone: What it binds is not known.

With V trimmed by 1 base and J by 8 bases, 6 bases remained unmatched. The CDR3 runs 16 residues. Germline CDR1 is LNHDA and CDR2 is SQIVND (reference sequence). Sample: peripheral blood, taken on day 0 of AZD1222 vaccination. This sequence joins TRBV19 and TRBJ2-1; 12 bases are a match to TRBD2. The clonotype comes from an adult in good health. CDR3 coding DNA: TGTGCCAGTAGTATAGCCCTAGCGGGAGGGTCCTATGAGCAGTTCTTC. This gives the protein CASSIALAGGSYEQFF. Combining the CDR3 with reference TRBV19 and TRBJ2-1 gives the whole variable domain DGGITQSPKYLFRKEGQNVTLSCEQNLNHDAMYWYRQDPGQGLRLIYYSQIVNDFQKGDIAEGYSVSREKKESFPLTVTSAQKNPTAFYLCASSIALAGGSYEQFFGPGTRLTVL.